This TCR beta chain originates from a study of T cell repertoires in cytomegalovirus infection (dated 2019 in TCRdb). Study-level background: Because public TCR beta signatures pointed to carriage of CMV infection together with the matching HLA type, the HLA type of each donor mattered for the analysis.

Study-wide conclusions, independent of this receptor: In both this cohort and an independent roughly 350-donor cohort, the cumulative frequency of public TCR beta family members distinguished carriers of CMV infection plus the relevant HLA type. In the ex vivo response, HLA-C-restricted CMV-specific TCR beta clonotypes were dominant, and in two of eight donors the single most frequent clonotype came from this HLA-C-restricted group.

The sample holds a few counts of this clonotype. This clone's antigen is unknown. Per-base quality was not reported, and no clone a single base away is much larger than it. Sequencing relied on an Illumina HiSeq 1500. Through fastp at Q25 and MiXCR, TCRdb rebuilt clones from the public reads, retaining in-frame beta chains. Every entry covers one CDR3 protein and lists the most common genes and DNA from its rows. Across this sample there are some 180,000 distinct CDR3 sequences, with roughly 15% seen only once. Around 25% of the sample rests with the top ten. The trim is 4 bases for V and 6 bases for J, with a gap of 12 bases between the germline ends. The CDR3 starts with the cysteine, ends with the phenylalanine, and has 13 residues. The CDR3 DNA has 39 bases and is translated from base 1. CDR1 LGHDT and CDR2 YNNKEL were looked up in the germline V gene (reference sequence).

This receptor was identified in a human donor in good health (CMV status not recorded). Some clones in this sample may be carry-over from other donors' samples. Sequencing was carried out using CD8+ T cells from PBMCs. The V and J genes are TRBV3-1 and TRBJ1-1, with an unclear D gene assignment. For the CDR3, the sequence is CASSPTPAAEAFF. The sequenced DNA is TGTGCCAGCAGCCCAACACCCGCTGCTGAAGCTTTCTTT.